The 31 T cell receptor beta chains presented below share a single source sample, sequenced in a study of metastatic and nonmetastatic thyroid tumors. Each patient came to thyroid surgery without any prior treatment (of any kind). TCRdb called clones again from the PCR reads with MiXCR. The data hold about 89,000 clones, with around an eighth observed a single time. The sample taken for sequencing was tumor tissue. The receptors originated from a female donor with papillary thyroid cancer or a benign thyroid nodule (not recorded which). Some clones in this sample may be carry-over from other donors' samples.

This clone was seen ten or more times. The genes are TRBV11-3 and TRBJ2-5; 12 bases agree with TRBD2. The V gene end was trimmed by 3 bases and the J gene end by 5 bases; junction bases not matched to a gene: 7. Germline lookup yields CDR1 SGHNT and CDR2 YENEEA. The CDR3 has 16 residues. The CDR3 is CASSFRLAGVGETQYF. Written as DNA, the CDR3 is TGTGCCAGCAGCTTCAGACTAGCGGGAGTAGGCGAGACCCAGTACTTC.

At least ten counts were recorded for this clone. The missing conserved phenylalanine or tryptophan at the end of this CDR3 makes a read error likely. The DNA is omitted, as the CDR3 cannot be located on it reliably, and the CDR3 follows TCRdb's listing. The chain couples TRBV20-1 to TRBJ2-1; the table names TRBD1, a call not compared with the DNA. Germline V gene data show CDR1 as DFQATT and CDR2 as SNEGSKA (reference sequence). The CDR3 is 8 residues long, counting both termini. CDR3 region: CSARGVGN.

Points on this clone: This may arise from a read error, as a much more abundant clone is one base away. The chain joins TRBV7-1 to TRBJ2-3; TRBD2 matches 16 bases. TRBV7-1 is marked as an open reading frame, function uncertain. After removal of 3 bases from V and 0 bases from J, the junction contained 6 bases not matched to a gene. The CDR3 length is 19 residues. DNA for the CDR3: TGTGCCAGCAGCTCGCGGGGACTAGCGGGAGGGCTGAGCACAGATACGCAGTATTTT. Protein product: CASSSRGLAGGLSTDTQYF.

This clone was recorded many times. The chain recombines TRBV5-1 with TRBJ2-1; D call uncertain. CDR3 length: 13 amino acids. The germline V and J ends were trimmed by 0 bases and 4 bases, with 5 bases remaining between them. Germline values: CDR1 SGHRS, CDR2 YFSETQ. CDR3 residues: CASSLATYNEQFF. In DNA form, the CDR3 reads TGCGCCAGCAGCTTGGCGACATACAATGAGCAGTTCTTC.

The sample holds many counts of this clone. V gene TRBV3-1 combines with J gene TRBJ1-6; D is uncertain. Germline CDR1 is LGHDT and CDR2 is YNNKEL (reference sequence). V lost 0 bases and J 6 bases, leaving 0 bases between the germline ends. This CDR3 spans 12 amino acids. CDR3 sequence (DNA): TGTGCCAGCAGCCAAGATAATTCACCCCTCCACTTT. It is translated as CASSQDNSPLHF.

This clone was observed many times. The CDR3 sequence is CASSVGILSGNTIYF. In nucleotides, the CDR3 is TGTGCCAGCAGTGTTGGCATTCTCTCTGGAAACACCATATATTTT. The chain links TRBV6-1 to TRBJ1-3; D is undetermined. Germline-derived CDR1 and CDR2 are MNHNS and SASEGT. V dropped 4 bases and J dropped 0 bases, with 10 bases sitting between them. The CDR3 totals 15 residues.

This clone was seen many times. The chain links TRBV7-8 to TRBJ2-3; maybe TRBD2 (5 bases). This CDR3 comprises 14 residues. V lost 3 bases and J lost 2, with 9 bases in between. Germline CDR1 reads SGHVS; CDR2 reads FQNEAQ. CDR3 nucleotides: TGTGCCAGCAGCTTGGAGGTGGTCACAGATACGCAGTATTTT. This encodes CASSLEVVTDTQYF.

This clone has at least ten counts. V and J are TRBV5-6 and TRBJ2-2, with D uncertain. The V end lost 5 bases, the J end lost 2 bases, and 7 bases lay between the germline ends. The length of the CDR3 is 13 residues. Germline-derived CDR1 and CDR2 are SGHDT and YYEEEE. The CDR3 reads CASSGVNTGELFF. DNA of the CDR3: TGTGCCAGCAGTGGGGTCAACACCGGGGAGCTGTTTTTT. The complete variable domain, with remaining parts taken from reference TRBV5-6 and TRBJ2-2, reads DAGVTQSPTHLIKTRGQQVTLRCSPKSGHDTVSWYQQALGQGPQFIFQYYEEEERQRGNFPDRFSGHQFPNYSSELNVNALLLGDSALYLCASSGVNTGELFFGEGSRLTVL.

In its sample, this clone was seen many times. The chain links TRBV19 to TRBJ2-7; D is perhaps TRBD2 (6 bases). CDR1 and CDR2 (germline): LNHDA, SQIVND (reference sequence). Deletions cut 7 bases from V and 5 bases from J, with 9 bases between. The CDR3 runs 11 residues. CDR3 bases: TGTGCCAGTATGCGGGGCCACGAGCAGTACTTC. It is translated as CASMRGHEQYF.

This clone was observed a handful of times. J is TRBJ2-2 and V is TRBV3-1, with 9 bases identical to TRBD2. CDR1 and CDR2 from the germline V gene are LGHDT and YNNKEL (reference sequence). This CDR3 comprises 15 residues. The ends lost 5 bases at V and 4 bases at J; junction bases unmatched: 5. CDR3 sequence (DNA): TGTGCCAGCAGCTTGACTAGCGGAGGCACCGGGGAGCTGTTTTTT. It encodes CASSLTSGGTGELFF.

The chain combines TRBV19 with TRBJ2-1; D perhaps matches TRBD2 (6 bases). The CDR3 runs 15 residues. Germline values: CDR1 LNHDA, CDR2 SQIVND (reference sequence). The V end was cut by 4 bases, the J end by 5 bases, with 15 bases between. The CDR3 loop reads CASSKHPPGDNEQFF. CDR3 DNA: TGTGCCAGTAGTAAACACCCCCCGGGGGACAATGAGCAGTTCTTC. The complete variable domain, with remaining parts taken from reference TRBV19 and TRBJ2-1, reads DGGITQSPKYLFRKEGQNVTLSCEQNLNHDAMYWYRQDPGQGLRLIYYSQIVNDFQKGDIAEGYSVSREKKESFPLTVTSAQKNPTAFYLCASSKHPPGDNEQFFGPGTRLTVL.

In its sample, this clone was seen many times. Other DNA sequences in the same sample also yield this CDR3. V and J are TRBV6-4 and TRBJ2-3; maybe TRBD1 (7 bases). This CDR3 has 13 amino acids. V was trimmed by 10 bases and J by 2 bases, leaving 13 bases between them. The germline gives CDR1 MRHNA, CDR2 SNTAGT. The DNA for the CDR3 is TGTGCCACCAGGGGGACTGCCACAGATACGCAGTATTTT. Translating it yields CATRGTATDTQYF.

This clone was picked up many times. The V gene is TRBV6-1, the J gene TRBJ1-1; tentatively, D is TRBD1 (5 bases). The germline V gene has CDR1 MNHNS and CDR2 SASEGT. The V end was cut by 8 bases, the J end by 3 bases, with 7 bases between. CDR3 length equals 11 residues. CDR3 sequence: CASAGDTEAFF. Here the CDR3 DNA reads TGTGCCAGCGCGGGGGACACTGAAGCTTTCTTT.

This clone occurred many times. The chain employs TRBV11-3 and TRBJ2-3, with D maybe TRBD2 (5 bases). From germline, CDR1 is SGHNT and CDR2 YENEEA. CDR3 length: 15 amino acids. Trimming pared 1 base from V and 3 bases from J, leaving 11 bases between. DNA for the CDR3: TGTGCCAGCAGCTTAGGAGGGCTGAAAACAGATACGCAGTATTTT. Protein product: CASSLGGLKTDTQYF.

This clone came up a few times. This may stem from a read error, because a much larger clone lies one nucleotide away. This chain joins TRBV20-1 and TRBJ1-1, with TRBD1 matching 7 bases. Germline lookup yields CDR1 DFQATT and CDR2 SNEGSKA (reference sequence). Germline trimming cut 6 bases from V and 10 bases from J; bases unmatched to any gene: 11. The CDR3 has 12 amino acids. Here the CDR3 reads CSATGQALGAFF. As DNA, the CDR3 is TGCAGTGCCACTGGACAGGCACTTGGAGCTTTCTTT.

The chain couples TRBV6-2 or TRBV6-3 to TRBJ2-1; the D gene is possibly TRBD2 (5 bases). This CDR3 has 12 residues. The germline V gene has CDR1 MNHEY and CDR2 SVGEGT. V lost 4 bases and J 16 bases, leaving 17 bases between the germline ends. Here the CDR3 DNA reads TGTGCCAGCAGTTTTTCCGCGGGTGATCATTTCTTC. This sequence encodes CASSFSAGDHFF.

In this sample, this clone turned up many times. The chain uses TRBV2 and TRBJ1-4, with D possibly matching TRBD1 (5 bases). Germline-derived CDR1 and CDR2 are SNHLY and FYNNEI. V was clipped by 6 bases and J by 10 bases, with 21 bases between them. The CDR3 spans 15 residues. As DNA, the CDR3 is TGTGCCAGCAGCGCAAGGACTACTCTGGGGGGAAAACTGTTTTTT. The encoded protein is CASSARTTLGGKLFF.

Regarding this clone: Other DNA sequences in this sample translate to the same CDR3. CDR3 residues: CASSPSGVRNEQFF. The DNA of the CDR3 is TGTGCCAGCAGTCCATCAGGGGTTCGAAATGAGCAGTTCTTC. The rearrangement joins TRBV28 to TRBJ2-1; D may be TRBD1 (6 bases). This CDR3 is 14 amino acids long. The ends were cut back, 5 bases at V and 7 bases at J, with 15 bases in the middle. CDR1 and CDR2 from the germline V gene are MDHEN and SYDVKM.

This clone was counted ten times or more. Written as DNA, the CDR3 is TGTGCCAGCAGCGAAACCCCGGGAGCTCGGGCCGATACGCAGTATTTT. Encoded protein: CASSETPGARADTQYF. The chain employs TRBV4-2 and TRBJ2-3; TRBD2 might be the D (6 bases). CDR3 size: 16 residues. Germline V CDR1 and CDR2: LGHNA, YNFKEQ. V was trimmed by 5 bases and J by 6 bases, leaving 21 bases between them.

This clone appeared many times. The CDR3 nucleotides read TGTGCCAGCAGTTTAGATCCAGGAACAGTTGAGCAGTACTTC. It encodes CASSLDPGTVEQYF. The chain uses TRBV12-3 or TRBV12-4 and TRBJ2-7; D remains unclear. The germline V and J ends were trimmed by 1 base and 7 bases, with 14 bases remaining between them. This CDR3 contains 14 residues.

In this sample, this clone turned up many times. The genes are TRBV6-1 and TRBJ2-1; 8 nucleotides agree with TRBD1. Trimming cost V 8 bases and J 6 bases; bases outside gene matches: 3. The CDR3 sequence is 12 residues long. Germline loops: CDR1 MNHNS, CDR2 SASEGT. The CDR3 loop reads CASQDRVNEQFF. CDR3 coding DNA: TGTGCCAGCCAGGACAGGGTCAATGAGCAGTTCTTC.

This clone was detected ten times or more. A much larger clonotype is one base distant, so this may be a read error. V and J are TRBV6-5 and TRBJ1-6; D unclear. CDR1 is MNHEY and CDR2 is SVGAGI in the germline V gene. This CDR3 contains 14 residues. The chain's CDR3 is CASSSEEYNSPLHF. Here the CDR3 DNA reads TGTGCCAGCAGTTCTGAGGAATATAATTCGCCCCTCCACTTT.

The chain has TRBV4-1 and TRBJ1-1; no definite D call. Per the germline V gene, CDR1 is MGHRA and CDR2 is YSYEKL. The CDR3 contains 15 residues. With 2 bases removed from V and 3 bases from J, the gap between germline ends came to 13 bases. The CDR3 DNA sequence: TGCGCCAGCAGCCAATTGGCCCTCCCTGACACTGAAGCTTTCTTT. The encoded protein is CASSQLALPDTEAFF.

In this sample, this clone turned up many times. V usage is TRBV20-1 and J usage is TRBJ2-5; 14 bases fit TRBD2. The germline V gene encodes CDR1 DFQATT and CDR2 SNEGSKA (reference sequence). Trimming removed 6 bases from V and 4 bases from J; junction bases left unmatched: 4. The CDR3 covers 14 residues. CDR3 region: CSAGTSGSGETQYF. The DNA for the CDR3 is TGCAGTGCCGGGACTAGCGGGAGTGGAGAGACCCAGTACTTC.

This clone was counted at least ten times. This chain uses TRBV5-1 with TRBJ1-4, with 9 bases fitting TRBD1. The V segment lost 2 bases and the J segment 6 bases; nucleotides outside the gene matches: 2. Germline values: CDR1 SGHRS, CDR2 YFSETQ. The CDR3 runs to 14 residues. CDR3 in amino acids: CASSFGTGYEKLFF. In DNA, the CDR3 is TGCGCCAGCAGCTTCGGGACAGGGTATGAAAAACTGTTTTTT.

This clone appeared many times. The J gene is TRBJ1-1, the V gene TRBV12-3 or TRBV12-4; the D is unclear. V was clipped by 5 bases and J by 0 bases, with 7 bases between them. This CDR3 is built from 13 residues. CDR3 coding DNA: TGTGCCAGCAGTCTTCAACTGAACACTGAAGCTTTCTTT. Translated, it gives CASSLQLNTEAFF.

Details on this clone: Being one base from a much bigger clone, this may be a read error. The V and J genes are TRBV2 and TRBJ2-4; D not certain. V was trimmed by 5 bases and J by 5 bases, leaving 13 bases between them. The CDR3 contains 14 residues. Germline assignment: CDR1 SNHLY and CDR2 FYNNEI. CDR3: CASSPHRSQNIQYF. The DNA of the CDR3 is TGTGCCAGCAGTCCGCACCGGTCCCAAAACATTCAGTACTTC.

This clone was seen repeatedly, ten times or more. The V call is TRBV27, the J call TRBJ1-2; 11 positions agree with TRBD1. Per germline, CDR1 MNHEY and CDR2 SMNVEV (reference sequence). The CDR3 sequence is 13 residues long. The V and J ends lost 8 bases and 7 bases, in that order; junction bases with no gene match: 6. The CDR3 reads CASVGQGEAGYTF. The CDR3 nucleotides read TGTGCCAGCGTGGGACAGGGGGAAGCTGGCTACACCTTC.

There are many counts of this clone. Here the CDR3 reads CASSQTGGTYEQYF. As DNA, the CDR3 is TGTGCCAGCAGTCAGACAGGGGGAACCTACGAGCAGTACTTC. The rearrangement uses TRBV12-3 or TRBV12-4 and TRBJ2-7; TRBD1 matches at 9 bases. The J segment lost 2 bases and the V segment lost 5 bases, leaving 4 bases of the junction unmatched. The CDR3 is 14 residues long.

This clone was detected ten times or more. The chain is built from TRBV7-2 and TRBJ1-5; TRBD1 is a possible D gene (5 bases). The V and J ends lost 3 bases and 6 bases respectively, with 9 bases between them. The CDR3 loop spans 13 amino acids. Germline V gene data show CDR1 as SGHTA and CDR2 as FQGNSA. The CDR3 coding sequence is TGTGCCAGCAGCTTCCAGGGAAGTCAGCCCCAGCATTTT. Protein: CASSFQGSQPQHF.

This clone has just a few counts. The chain's CDR3 is CASSTTGWDEQYF. The CDR3 DNA is TGTGCCAGTAGTACGACAGGTTGGGACGAGCAGTACTTC. This sequence joins TRBV19 and TRBJ2-7; perhaps TRBD1 as D (6 bases). The CDR3 has 13 amino acids. Germline V gene data show CDR1 as LNHDA and CDR2 as SQIVND (reference sequence). Trimming removed 4 bases at V and 5 bases at J, with 12 bases between. Combining the CDR3 with reference TRBV19 and TRBJ2-7 gives the whole variable domain DGGITQSPKYLFRKEGQNVTLSCEQNLNHDAMYWYRQDPGQGLRLIYYSQIVNDFQKGDIAEGYSVSREKKESFPLTVTSAQKNPTAFYLCASSTTGWDEQYFGPGTRLTVT.